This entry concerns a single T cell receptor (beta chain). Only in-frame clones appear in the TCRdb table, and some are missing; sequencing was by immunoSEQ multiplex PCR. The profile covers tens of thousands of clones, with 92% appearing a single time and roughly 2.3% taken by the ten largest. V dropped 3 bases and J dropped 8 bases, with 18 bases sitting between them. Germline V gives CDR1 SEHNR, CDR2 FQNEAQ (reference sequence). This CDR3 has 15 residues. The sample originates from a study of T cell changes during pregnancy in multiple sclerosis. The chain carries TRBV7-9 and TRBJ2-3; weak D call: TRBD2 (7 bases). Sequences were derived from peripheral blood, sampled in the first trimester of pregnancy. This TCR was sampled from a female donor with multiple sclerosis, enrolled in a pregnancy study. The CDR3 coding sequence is TGTGCCAGCAGCTTTTACTCGGGAGGAGGGGGTACGCAGTATTTT. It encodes CASSFYSGGGGTQYF.